This entry lists 18 T cell receptor beta chains sequenced from one sample in a study of radiation and T cells in renal cell carcinoma. The time point was: blood 2 weeks post-SBRT. The sample's treatment: 15 Gy SBRT to primary tumor, nephrectomy 4 weeks later. The data were produced by immunoSEQ multiplex PCR, yet TCRdb's version contains in-frame clones alone and is incomplete. The sample has fewer than 150,000 clones; around nine tenths are singletons. Here the sequenced sample was blood, taken from a patient whose treatment included radiotherapy and nephrectomy. Receptors were obtained from a woman in her 70s with renal cell carcinoma.

J is TRBJ1-1 and V is TRBV12-2; the DNA was not compared with TRBD1, the D call given in the table. TRBV12-2 is flagged as a pseudogene. The CDR3 totals 18 residues. The CDR3 region has the DNA TGTGCAAGTCGCAGGTACAGGGGGCGAGGGTTTATGAACACTGAAGCTTTCTTT. As protein: CASRRYRGRGFMNTEAFF.

The genes are TRBV4-3 and TRBJ1-4; D possibly corresponds to TRBD1 (6 bases). The CDR3 is made up of 15 amino acids. Germline V gives CDR1 LGHNA, CDR2 YSLEER. The germline V and J ends were trimmed by 2 bases and 6 bases, with 13 bases remaining between them. CDR3 in DNA: TGCGCCAGCAGCCAACTGGGACAAGGGGATGAAAAACTGTTTTTT. Its protein product is CASSQLGQGDEKLFF.

The chain employs TRBV2 and TRBJ2-3, with a possible D match to TRBD1 (6 bases). Germline V lookup: CDR1 SNHLY, CDR2 FYNNEI. The ends were cut back, 6 bases at V and 1 base at J, with 11 bases in the middle. CDR3 length: 14 residues. CDR3: CASSATGGTDTQYF. The CDR3 nucleotides are TGTGCCAGCAGCGCGACAGGAGGCACAGATACGCAGTATTTT.

This chain connects TRBV5-1 to TRBJ2-3; 8 bases fit TRBD2. Germline lookup yields CDR1 SGHRS and CDR2 YFSETQ. The ends lost 5 bases at V and 2 bases at J; junction bases unmatched: 4. CDR3 length equals 14 residues. The CDR3 coding sequence is TGCGCCAGCAGGGGAGCGGGGGTCACAGATACGCAGTATTTT. The encoded protein is CASRGAGVTDTQYF.

The chain joins TRBV5-1 to TRBJ2-2; D is undetermined. Deletions cut 0 bases from V and 1 base from J, with 7 bases between. The germline gives CDR1 SGHRS, CDR2 YFSETQ. The CDR3 runs to 15 residues. CDR3 DNA sequence: TGCGCCAGCAGCTTGGCCCTAAGGAACACCGGGGAGCTGTTTTTT. It codes for CASSLALRNTGELFF.

This sequence joins TRBV7-2 and TRBJ2-3; D is unclear. Trimming left V 2 bases short and J 5 bases short, with 5 bases between. The CDR3 has 12 amino acids. The germline V gene has CDR1 SGHTA and CDR2 FQGNSA. CDR3 sequence reads: CASSLNRDTQYF. The CDR3, as DNA: TGTGCCAGCAGCTTAAATAGAGATACGCAGTATTTT.

The V and J genes are TRBV4-1 and TRBJ2-2; maybe TRBD1 (5 bases). The V and J ends lost 0 bases and 9 bases respectively, with 11 bases between them. The CDR3 covers 14 residues. Per germline, CDR1 MGHRA and CDR2 YSYEKL. The CDR3 reads CASSQEGQGRELFF. The DNA for the CDR3 is TGCGCCAGCAGCCAAGAGGGTCAGGGAAGGGAGCTGTTTTTT.

The chain is built from TRBV7-2 and TRBJ2-3, with 9 bases matching TRBD1. Germline V CDR1 and CDR2: SGHTA, FQGNSA. After removal of 7 bases from V and 0 bases from J, the junction contained 11 bases not matched to a gene. There are 17 residues in the CDR3. The CDR3 is CASTKQGAPYSTDTQYF. The CDR3 region has the DNA TGTGCCAGCACCAAACAGGGGGCGCCTTATAGCACAGATACGCAGTATTTT.

The rearrangement joins TRBV18 to TRBJ2-7; 9 positions match TRBD1. The V and J ends lost 3 bases and 6 bases, in that order; junction bases with no gene match: 6. The V gene's germline CDR1 is KGHSH and CDR2 LQKENI. CDR3 length: 14 amino acids. The CDR3 sequence is CASSPRTGAGEQYF. The CDR3 DNA sequence: TGTGCCAGCTCACCCCGGACAGGGGCGGGCGAGCAGTACTTC.

The rearrangement links TRBV6-5 to TRBJ2-7; a weak D match, TRBD1 (7 bases). The V gene lost 6 bases and the J gene lost 5 bases, with 17 bases spanning the gap. The germline V gene encodes CDR1 MNHEY and CDR2 SVGAGI. The CDR3 is 14 amino acids. The CDR3 here is CASSRGAALNEQYF. The CDR3 nucleotides read TGTGCCAGCAGCAGGGGGGCGGCACTGAACGAGCAGTACTTC.

Notes on this clone: One end of the junction varies from germline; a read error may be responsible. The J gene is TRBJ2-2, the V gene TRBV7-8; the D call may be TRBD1 or TRBD2 (5 bases each). This CDR3 contains 13 residues. Per germline, CDR1 SGHVS and CDR2 FQNEAQ. CDR3 loop: CASSLDRDGKLFF. In DNA, the CDR3 is TGTGCCAGCAGCTTAGACCGGGACGGGAAGCTGTTTTTT.

Written as DNA, the CDR3 is TGTGCCAGCAGCTTAGCGAGGGGCGAGAATGAAAAACTGTTTTTT. Protein sequence: CASSLARGENEKLFF. The V and J genes are TRBV7-8 and TRBJ1-4, with D possibly TRBD1 on 5 matching bases. The CDR3 runs to 15 residues. Germline CDR1 reads SGHVS; CDR2 reads FQNEAQ. Trimming left V 0 bases short and J 5 bases short, with 10 bases between.

CDR3 amino acids: CASRTSGGAGEQFF. CDR3 DNA sequence: TGTGCCTCAAGGACTAGCGGGGGGGCCGGTGAGCAGTTCTTC. The chain recombines TRBV19 with TRBJ2-1; TRBD2 matches 15 bases. Trimming cost V 11 bases and J 9 bases; bases outside gene matches: 8. CDR1 and CDR2 from the germline V gene are LNHDA and SQIVND (reference sequence). This CDR3 has 14 residues.

The sample holds a few counts of this clone. The V call is TRBV28, the J call TRBJ1-1; TRBD1 might be the D (6 bases). The CDR3 covers 12 residues. Trimming removed 7 bases at V and 5 bases at J, with 11 bases between. CDR1 is MDHEN and CDR2 is SYDVKM in the germline V gene. CDR3 protein: CASNDRRTEAFF. The CDR3, as DNA: TGTGCCAGCAACGACAGGAGGACTGAAGCTTTCTTT.

V and J are TRBV10-3 and TRBJ2-5; perhaps TRBD1 as D (5 bases). The J call could be wrong; TRBJ2-7 is a better fit for the DNA end. Germline V lookup: CDR1 ENHRY, CDR2 SYGVKD. The length of the CDR3 is 16 residues. This chain's CDR3 is CAISDYETDSSYEQYF. The CDR3 coding sequence is TGTGCCATCAGTGATTATGAAACTGACAGCTCCTACGAGCAGTACTTC.

The rearrangement links TRBV11-3 to TRBJ2-5, with D possibly being TRBD2 (5 bases). Trimming removed 3 bases at V and 0 bases at J, with 11 bases between. The CDR3 spans 15 residues. The germline V gene has CDR1 SGHNT and CDR2 YENEEA. DNA of the CDR3: TGTGCCAGCAGCTTGAGCGGCTTGTACCAAGAGACCCAGTACTTC. Encoded protein: CASSLSGLYQETQYF.

The chain carries TRBV30 and TRBJ1-1; 7 nucleotides agree with TRBD1. Germline CDR1 and CDR2: GTSNPN and SVGIG (reference sequence). The CDR3 length is 13 residues. Trimming cost V 2 bases and J 5 bases; bases outside gene matches: 5. CDR3 sequence: CAWSRDRTTEAFF. The CDR3 DNA follows: TGTGCCTGGAGTAGGGACAGAACAACTGAAGCTTTCTTT.

The chain combines TRBV28 with TRBJ1-4; the match to TRBD1 covers 8 bases. Germline V gene data show CDR1 as MDHEN and CDR2 as SYDVKM. Trimming cost V 6 bases and J 7 bases; bases outside gene matches: 7. This CDR3 contains 14 residues. CDR3 nucleotide sequence: TGTGCCAGCAGAGGACAGGGAGGGGGTGAAAAACTGTTTTTT. Amino acids: CASRGQGGGEKLFF.